The 5 T cell receptor beta chains given below trace back to one sample, sequenced in a study of blood T cell repertoires in COVID-19. Some clones are missing from TCRdb's copy, which holds only in-frame ones; the method was immunoSEQ multiplex PCR. Of under 300,000 clones in the sample, over 80% were seen once. Sequencing was done on a sample of PBMCs or T cells enriched from blood (not recorded which). These receptors originate from a woman between 40 and 50 years old who had been exposed to COVID-19.

This clone has only one observation. V usage is TRBV27 and J usage is TRBJ2-1; tentatively, D is TRBD2 (6 bases). Germline values: CDR1 MNHEY, CDR2 SMNVEV (reference sequence). Deletions cut 7 bases from V and 4 bases from J, with 14 bases between. This CDR3 contains 14 residues. For the CDR3, the DNA is TGTGCCAGCAAACCCGGGACTGATTACAATGAGCAGTTCTTC. Translated, it gives CASKPGTDYNEQFF.

V gene TRBV12-3 or TRBV12-4 combines with J gene TRBJ2-7, with unresolved D. This CDR3 has 12 amino acids. Trimming took off 6 bases at V and 7 bases at J, with 13 bases between the two ends. CDR3 DNA sequence: TGTGCCAGCAGCCTCTCGGTTGAGGAGCAGTACTTC. Its protein is CASSLSVEEQYF.

The chain combines TRBV7-2 with TRBJ1-4; a weak D match, TRBD1 (5 bases). From germline, CDR1 is SGHTA and CDR2 FQGNSA. CDR3 size: 16 residues. With 4 bases removed from V and 0 bases from J, the gap between germline ends came to 12 bases. The CDR3 coding sequence is TGTGCCAGCAGCTCAAGACAGTTTGCAACTAATGAAAAACTGTTTTTT. Amino acid sequence: CASSSRQFATNEKLFF.

This clone was counted only a few times. This rearrangement joins TRBV28 to TRBJ1-3; tentative D call: TRBD1 (5 bases). CDR1 and CDR2 from the germline V gene are MDHEN and SYDVKM. CDR3 length equals 11 residues. Trimming shortened V by 4 bases and J by 9 bases, and 7 bases separated the two germline ends. The CDR3: CASSYQGTIYF. DNA of the CDR3: TGTGCCAGCAGTTACCAGGGCACCATATATTTT.

The chain combines TRBV4-2 with TRBJ2-7; 7 bases line up with TRBD1. Germline V gene sequence: CDR1 LGHNA, CDR2 YNFKEQ. The J segment lost 3 bases and the V segment lost 5 bases, leaving 10 bases of the junction unmatched. This CDR3 spans 15 amino acids. The chain's CDR3 is CASSAYGDSDYEQYF. CDR3 sequence (DNA): TGTGCCAGCAGCGCATATGGGGACAGTGACTACGAGCAGTACTTC.